What follows are 32 T cell receptor beta chains derived from one specimen sequenced in a study of blood T cell repertoires in COVID-19. Sequencing was performed with immunoSEQ multiplex PCR; in TCRdb, only in-frame clones are kept and a portion is missing. Among hundreds of thousands of clones listed, more than 80% were seen once. Specimen: PBMCs or T cells enriched from blood (not recorded which). The receptor set was obtained from a man aged 50-59 years who had been exposed to COVID-19.

The V call is TRBV27, the J call TRBJ1-6; unclear D gene. Looked up from germline, CDR1 is MNHEY and CDR2 is SMNVEV (reference sequence). The CDR3 loop spans 16 amino acids. V shed 2 bases and J shed 6 bases, with 14 bases lying between them. CDR3 loop: CASSLTLAASNSPLHF. Here the CDR3 DNA reads TGTGCCAGCAGTTTAACCTTGGCAGCGAGTAATTCACCCCTCCACTTT.

The CDR3 region is CASSLERQGWSTTNEKLFF. Here the CDR3 DNA reads TGTGCCAGCAGCTTAGAAAGACAGGGATGGAGTACAACTAATGAAAAACTGTTTTTT. The chain joins TRBV7-8 to TRBJ1-4; 7 bases are a match to TRBD1. V lost 1 base to trimming and J lost 0 bases; unmatched junction nucleotides: 11. The CDR3 is made up of 19 amino acids. Germline V gene lookup returns CDR1 SGHVS and CDR2 FQNEAQ.

The V and J genes are TRBV11-3 and TRBJ2-3; D perhaps matches TRBD2 (5 bases). The germline V gene encodes CDR1 SGHNT and CDR2 YENEEA. Trimming cost V 6 bases and J 0 bases, with 19 bases left between them. This CDR3 has 17 residues. Here the CDR3 reads CASSRTEGGYSTDTQYF. The CDR3 nucleotides are TGTGCCAGCAGTCGAACCGAGGGCGGTTATAGCACAGATACGCAGTATTTT.

V and J are TRBV10-3 and TRBJ1-2; 8 bases are a match to TRBD1. The germline CDR1 and CDR2 sequences are ENHRY and SYGVKD. The CDR3 spans 13 residues. J gave up 6 bases and V 4 bases, and 4 bases lay outside the gene matches. The CDR3: CAISGDRQDGYTF. CDR3 coding DNA: TGTGCCATCAGTGGGGACAGGCAGGATGGCTACACCTTC.

As concerns this clone: The junction does not match germline at one end; this may be a read error. The chain carries TRBV4-2 and TRBJ2-1; 7 positions match TRBD2. The CDR3 is 13 residues long. From germline, CDR1 is LGHNA and CDR2 YNFKEQ. Here the CDR3 DNA reads TGTGCCAGCAGCCAAGCTGGAGCGCGGGAGCTGTTCTTC. As protein: CASSQAGARELFF.

This chain links TRBV19 with TRBJ2-4; D is perhaps TRBD2 (6 bases). Trimming shortened V by 9 bases and J by 0 bases, and 15 bases separated the two germline ends. The germline V gene encodes CDR1 LNHDA and CDR2 SQIVND (reference sequence). The CDR3 runs 15 residues. The CDR3 DNA is TGTGCCAGCCGTCGACTAGATCTAGCCAAAAACATTCAGTACTTC. Protein: CASRRLDLAKNIQYF.

This chain uses TRBV19 with TRBJ1-6, with a tentative D call TRBD1 (6 bases). Germline assignment: CDR1 LNHDA and CDR2 SQIVND (reference sequence). This CDR3 region has 15 residues. Trimming shortened V by 2 bases and J by 10 bases, and 15 bases separated the two germline ends. Here the CDR3 reads CASSIKTGSRSPLHF. The CDR3 bases are TGTGCCAGTAGTATAAAGACAGGATCTCGGTCACCCCTCCACTTT.

In this sample, this clone turned up once. This chain joins TRBV24-1 and TRBJ1-5, with a tentative D call TRBD1 (5 bases). V lost 1 base and J lost 1, with 13 bases in between. There are 17 residues in the CDR3. Germline-derived CDR1 and CDR2 are KGHDR and SFDVKD. The CDR3, as DNA: TGTGCCACCAGTGATTTCGGACAAAGAAGGAGCAATCAGCCCCAGCATTTT. Amino acids: CATSDFGQRRSNQPQHF.

The J gene is TRBJ1-5, the V gene TRBV6-5, with D possibly being TRBD1 (6 bases). CDR1 is MNHEY, CDR2 SVGAGI, per germline. This CDR3 has 14 residues. The germline V and J ends were trimmed by 6 bases and 5 bases, with 14 bases remaining between them. The CDR3 loop reads CASRWHRADQPQHF. The CDR3 DNA reads TGTGCCAGCAGGTGGCACAGGGCCGATCAGCCCCAGCATTTT.

The chain links TRBV5-4 to TRBJ2-1, with TRBD1 identical over 7 bases. The germline gives CDR1 SGHNT, CDR2 YYREEE (reference sequence). Unmatched junction bases numbered 14, after V lost 4 bases and J lost 4 bases. This CDR3 spans 17 amino acids. The chain's CDR3 is CASSPDAGTATYNEQFF. CDR3 DNA: TGTGCCAGCAGCCCTGACGCCGGGACAGCTACATACAATGAGCAGTTCTTC.

This rearrangement joins TRBV5-1 to TRBJ1-2; TRBD1 might be the D (6 bases). The V gene lost 1 base and the J gene lost 2 bases, with 15 bases spanning the gap. The CDR3 is 16 residues long. CDR1 and CDR2 (germline): SGHRS, YFSETQ. CDR3 region: CASSLLGQKKNYGYTF. CDR3 nucleotide sequence: TGCGCCAGCAGCTTGCTCGGACAGAAGAAAAACTATGGCTACACCTTC.

This clone appeared once. The chain couples TRBV7-8 to TRBJ2-7, with a possible D match to TRBD2 (6 bases). The germline V and J ends were trimmed by 3 bases and 1 base, with 13 bases remaining between them. The CDR3 runs to 15 residues. Germline V gene lookup returns CDR1 SGHVS and CDR2 FQNEAQ. The CDR3 bases are TGTGCCAGCAGCTTCTTTTTGGGGGGTTCCTACGAGCAGTACTTC. Its translation is CASSFFLGGSYEQYF.

This chain connects TRBV19 to TRBJ1-2; the D gene is possibly TRBD1 (6 bases). This CDR3 comprises 14 residues. Trimming left V 9 bases short and J 0 bases short, with 14 bases between. Germline V gene sequence: CDR1 LNHDA, CDR2 SQIVND (reference sequence). The CDR3 bases are TGTGCCAGCGCAGGGGTTTCAGCTAACTATGGCTACACCTTC. This gives the protein CASAGVSANYGYTF.

This clone was counted only a few times. The V and J genes are TRBV24-1 and TRBJ1-2, with 7 bases identical to TRBD1. The CDR3 runs 15 residues. Per the germline V gene, CDR1 is KGHDR and CDR2 is SFDVKD. Trimming cost V 4 bases and J 9 bases; bases outside gene matches: 13. CDR3 sequence (DNA): TGTGCCACCAGTGAGGAGGGGACAGCACTATCTAGCTACACCTTC. This codes for CATSEEGTALSSYTF.

This clone was recorded once. The chain combines TRBV5-1 with TRBJ1-4; the D gene is possibly TRBD1 (6 bases). Germline assignment: CDR1 SGHRS and CDR2 YFSETQ. Trimming left V 4 bases short and J 8 bases short, with 18 bases between. The CDR3 sequence is 15 residues long. CDR3: CASSLGAGGAEKLFF. The DNA for the CDR3 is TGCGCCAGCAGCCTGGGGGCGGGGGGCGCGGAAAAACTGTTTTTT.

The rearrangement joins TRBV19 to TRBJ1-1, with D unresolved. The CDR3 is made up of 15 amino acids. CDR1 and CDR2 (germline): LNHDA, SQIVND (reference sequence). V was trimmed by 3 bases and J by 1 base, leaving 12 bases between them. CDR3 in DNA: TGTGCCAGTAGTATGGGGAGCATTCCGAACACTGAAGCTTTCTTT. Translated: CASSMGSIPNTEAFF. The full variable domain, completed using reference TRBV19 and TRBJ1-1, is DGGITQSPKYLFRKEGQNVTLSCEQNLNHDAMYWYRQDPGQGLRLIYYSQIVNDFQKGDIAEGYSVSREKKESFPLTVTSAQKNPTAFYLCASSMGSIPNTEAFFGQGTRLTVV.

This clone was detected only once. The chain couples TRBV7-3 to TRBJ1-5; D gene ambiguous. The CDR3 is 13 residues long. From germline, CDR1 is SGHTA and CDR2 FQGTGA. The V end lost 3 bases, the J end lost 7 bases, and 10 bases lay between the germline ends. The CDR3 region is CASSLREGQPQHF. CDR3 in DNA: TGTGCCAGCAGCTTGAGGGAGGGCCAGCCCCAGCATTTT.

This rearrangement joins TRBV19 to TRBJ1-1, with D possibly matching TRBD1 (6 bases). The CDR3 is 16 residues long. CDR1 LNHDA and CDR2 SQIVND come from the germline V gene (reference sequence). V was shortened by 3 bases and J by 0 bases, with 14 bases between the two germline ends. The CDR3 DNA follows: TGTGCCAGTAGTATCCTCGGACAGAGACTGAACACTGAAGCTTTCTTT. Translating it yields CASSILGQRLNTEAFF.

The DNA for the CDR3 is TGTGCCAGCAGCCCAACCCGGGAAGAGACCCAGTACTTC. Protein product: CASSPTREETQYF. The V gene is TRBV6-5, the J gene TRBJ2-5; D gene uncertain. CDR3 length: 13 residues. The V gene lost 6 bases and the J gene lost 3 bases, with 11 bases spanning the gap. Germline assignment: CDR1 MNHEY and CDR2 SVGAGI.

V is TRBV7-9 and J is TRBJ2-7, with D hard to call. This CDR3 comprises 12 residues. The V gene's germline CDR1 is SEHNR and CDR2 FQNEAQ (reference sequence). The V gene lost 0 bases and the J gene lost 4 bases, with 4 bases spanning the gap. CDR3 amino acids: CASSLAKYEQYF. The DNA of the CDR3 is TGTGCCAGCAGCTTAGCCAAATACGAGCAGTACTTC.

This rearrangement joins TRBV5-1 to TRBJ2-2; D perhaps matches TRBD1 (7 bases). From germline, CDR1 is SGHRS and CDR2 YFSETQ. Trimming took 6 bases from V and 5 from J, leaving 14 bases between them. The CDR3 loop spans 14 amino acids. The CDR3 loop is CASNNPGGTGELFF. Written as DNA, the CDR3 is TGCGCCAGCAACAACCCAGGGGGGACCGGGGAGCTGTTTTTT.

This sequence joins TRBV7-5 and TRBJ1-5. TRBV7-5 is deemed a pseudogene. The CDR3 runs to 17 residues. The CDR3 spells CARSLPANVDYNQPQHF. For the CDR3, the DNA is TGTGCCAGAAGCTTACCAGCGAATGTGGATTACAATCAGCCCCAGCATTTT.

For the CDR3, the DNA is TGTGCCAGCAGCCTCGAGCCGAACACTGAAGCTTTCTTT. This sequence encodes CASSLEPNTEAFF. The rearrangement uses TRBV27 and TRBJ1-1; D remains ambiguous. The V gene's germline CDR1 is MNHEY and CDR2 SMNVEV (reference sequence). Deletions cut 6 bases from V and 1 base from J, with 9 bases between. This CDR3 comprises 13 residues.

The CDR3: CATSRSLAGGYEQFF. The DNA of the CDR3 is TGTGCCACCAGCAGATCCCTAGCGGGAGGGTATGAGCAGTTCTTC. The genes are TRBV15 and TRBJ2-1; 12 nucleotides line up with TRBD2. V dropped 2 bases and J dropped 8; count of bases not matched to a gene: 4. Germline V gene data show CDR1 as LNHNV and CDR2 as YYDKDF (reference sequence). The CDR3 has 15 amino acids.

V is TRBV29-1 and J is TRBJ2-1, with D possibly matching TRBD1 (6 bases). The CDR3 spans 15 residues. Germline V gives CDR1 SQVTM, CDR2 ANQGSEA. Trimming shortened V by 0 bases and J by 2 bases, and 11 bases separated the two germline ends. The CDR3 DNA is TGCAGCGTTGAAGATGGGACACCTCCCTACAATGAGCAGTTCTTC. Encoded protein: CSVEDGTPPYNEQFF.

The chain recombines TRBV30 with TRBJ2-7; 11 nucleotides line up with TRBD1. Germline loops: CDR1 GTSNPN, CDR2 SVGIG (reference sequence). The CDR3 loop spans 13 amino acids. V gave up 5 bases and J gave up 5 bases; unmatched junction bases: 5. The CDR3 region has the DNA TGTGCCTGGTGGACAGGGGGCTACAACGAGCAGTACTTC. This encodes CAWWTGGYNEQYF.

This chain joins TRBV4-1 and TRBJ1-5; D ambiguous. The ends were cut back, 3 bases at V and 0 bases at J, with 6 bases in the middle. The CDR3 runs to 14 residues. CDR1 MGHRA and CDR2 YSYEKL come from the germline V gene. The CDR3 reads CASSQSFSNQPQHF. The CDR3 bases are TGCGCCAGCAGCCAGAGTTTTAGCAATCAGCCCCAGCATTTT.

The rearrangement joins TRBV11-3 to TRBJ2-7; TRBD1 matches at 7 bases. Germline CDR1 reads SGHNT; CDR2 reads YENEEA. The CDR3 length is 14 residues. V shed 5 bases, J shed 0 bases, and the junction held 4 bases outside the gene matches. The CDR3 protein is CASSPGQSSYEQYV. The CDR3 bases are TGTGCCAGCAGCCCGGGACAGAGCTCCTACGAGCAGTACGTC.

The chain links TRBV29-1 to TRBJ1-1; 7 positions agree with TRBD1. Germline V gene sequence: CDR1 SQVTM, CDR2 ANQGSEA. CDR3 size: 14 residues. Losses at the gene ends were 6 bases for V and 3 bases for J; bases not matched to a gene: 10. The CDR3 protein is CSVTPGTVYTEAFF. The CDR3 nucleotides read TGCAGCGTCACCCCCGGGACAGTATACACTGAAGCTTTCTTT.

This clone was seen more than once but under ten times. V and J are TRBV29-1 and TRBJ2-3; D uncertain. Germline CDR1 SQVTM, CDR2 ANQGSEA. The V end was cut by 6 bases, the J end by 2 bases, with 15 bases between. The CDR3 contains 14 residues. Here the CDR3 reads CSVGSLQITDTQYF. DNA of the CDR3: TGCAGCGTCGGGTCTCTCCAAATCACAGATACGCAGTATTTT.

The chain uses TRBV5-1 and TRBJ2-3; 10 bases map to TRBD2. The V gene's germline CDR1 is SGHRS and CDR2 YFSETQ. J was trimmed by 4 bases and V by 4 bases; bases with no gene match: 9. This CDR3 has 16 amino acids. CDR3 nucleotide sequence: TGCGCCAGCAGCGCCTCCCCTAGCGGGGGTTCAGATACGCAGTATTTT. This sequence encodes CASSASPSGGSDTQYF.

This clone was seen more than once but under ten times. The chain couples TRBV2 to TRBJ2-7; a weak D match, TRBD1 (5 bases). V was trimmed by 2 bases and J by 6 bases, leaving 11 bases between them. CDR3 size: 13 residues. Germline V gene lookup returns CDR1 SNHLY and CDR2 FYNNEI. CDR3 bases: TGTGCCAGCAGTGAATCCCGACAGCTCGAGCAGTACGTC. This translates into CASSESRQLEQYV.